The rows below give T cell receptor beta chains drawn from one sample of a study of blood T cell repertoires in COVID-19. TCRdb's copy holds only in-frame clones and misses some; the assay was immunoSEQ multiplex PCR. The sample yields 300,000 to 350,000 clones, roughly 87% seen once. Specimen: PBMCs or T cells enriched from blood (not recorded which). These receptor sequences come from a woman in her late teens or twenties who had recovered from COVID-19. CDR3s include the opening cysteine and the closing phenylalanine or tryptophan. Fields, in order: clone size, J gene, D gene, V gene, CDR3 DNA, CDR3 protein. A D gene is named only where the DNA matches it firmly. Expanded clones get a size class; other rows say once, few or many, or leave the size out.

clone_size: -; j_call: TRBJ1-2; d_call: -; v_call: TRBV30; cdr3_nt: TGTGCCTGGAGTTGGGTCCCAGGGGGCTACACCTTC; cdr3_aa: CAWSWVPGGYTF
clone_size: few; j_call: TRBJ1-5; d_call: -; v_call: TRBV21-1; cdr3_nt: TGTGCCAGCAGCAAAGGGATCAAGGGGGTCACGAGCAATCAGCCCCAGCATTTT; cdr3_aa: CASSKGIKGVTSNQPQHF
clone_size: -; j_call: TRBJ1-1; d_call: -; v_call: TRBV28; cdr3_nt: TGTGCCAGCAGTTTCCCAGCGGCGGGGGTAGCTTTCTTT; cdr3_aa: CASSFPAAGVAFF
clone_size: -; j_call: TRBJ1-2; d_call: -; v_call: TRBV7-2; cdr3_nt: TGTGCCAGCAGCCGCCCGGGTTACTATGGCTACACCTTC; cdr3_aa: CASSRPGYYGYTF
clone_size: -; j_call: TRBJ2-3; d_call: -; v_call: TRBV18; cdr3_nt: TGTGCCAGCTCATCAGAAACGGGACTTAATACGCAGTATTTT; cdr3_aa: CASSSETGLNTQYF
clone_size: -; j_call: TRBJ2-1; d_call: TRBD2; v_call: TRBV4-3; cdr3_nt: TGCGCCAGCAGCCCACAGACTAGCGGGGGCTACAATGAGCAGTTCTTC; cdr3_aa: CASSPQTSGGYNEQFF
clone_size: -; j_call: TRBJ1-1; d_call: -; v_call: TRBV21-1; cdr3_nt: TGTGCCAGCAGCAAAGGGGACGAAAGGGGGGGATTGGACACTGAAGCTTTCTTT; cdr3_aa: CASSKGDERGGLDTEAFF
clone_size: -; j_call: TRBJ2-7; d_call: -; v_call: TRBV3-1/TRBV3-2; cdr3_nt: TGTGCCAGCAGCCGCCTGGGAGCACTTGCTTACGAGCAGTACTTC; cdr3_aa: CASSRLGALAYEQYF
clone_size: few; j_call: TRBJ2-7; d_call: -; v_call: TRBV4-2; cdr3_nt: TGTGCCAGCAGCCAAGGACAGTCGACGTACGAGCAGTACTTC; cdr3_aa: CASSQGQSTYEQYF
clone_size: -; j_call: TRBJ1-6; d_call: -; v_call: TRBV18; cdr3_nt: TGTGCCAGCTCACCGAATACAGGGAGCTCCTATAATTCACCCCTCCACTTT; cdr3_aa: CASSPNTGSSYNSPLHF
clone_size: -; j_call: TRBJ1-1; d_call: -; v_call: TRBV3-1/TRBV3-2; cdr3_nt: TGTGCCAGCAGCCAAGGAGCAGGGAACACTGAAGCTTTCTTT; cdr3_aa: CASSQGAGNTEAFF
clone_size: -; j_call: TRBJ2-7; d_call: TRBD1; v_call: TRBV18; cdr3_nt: TGTGCCAGCTCACCACCGTTGGGACAGGTATCCTACGAGCAGTACTTC; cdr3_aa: CASSPPLGQVSYEQYF
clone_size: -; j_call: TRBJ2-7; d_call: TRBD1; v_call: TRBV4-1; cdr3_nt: TGCGCCAGCAGCCCGTACACAGGGGGACACAGCTCCTACGAGCAGTACTTC; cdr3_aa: CASSPYTGGHSSYEQYF
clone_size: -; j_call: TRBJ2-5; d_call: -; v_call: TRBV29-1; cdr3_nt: TGCAGCTCTCATAGCGGACAAGAGACCCAGTACTTC; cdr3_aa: CSSHSGQETQYF
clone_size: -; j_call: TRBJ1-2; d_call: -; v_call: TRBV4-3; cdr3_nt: TGCGCCAGCAGCCAAGATCTTGGGGGGATAAATAACTATGGCTACACCTTC; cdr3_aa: CASSQDLGGINNYGYTF
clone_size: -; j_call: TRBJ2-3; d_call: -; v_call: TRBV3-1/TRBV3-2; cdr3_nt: TGTGCCAGCAGCCAAAATTCGGGACTGGGAGATACGCAGTATTTT; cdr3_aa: CASSQNSGLGDTQYF
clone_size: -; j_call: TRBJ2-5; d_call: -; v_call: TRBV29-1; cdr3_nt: TGCAGCGTTGATGTGGACAGTAGCGAGACCCAGTACTTC; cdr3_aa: CSVDVDSSETQYF
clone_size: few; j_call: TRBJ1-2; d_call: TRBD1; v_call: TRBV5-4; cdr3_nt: TGTGCCAGCAGCTCGGGACAGGGATCCATTCCCTATGGCTACACCTTC; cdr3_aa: CASSSGQGSIPYGYTF
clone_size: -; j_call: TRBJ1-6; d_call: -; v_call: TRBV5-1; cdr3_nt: TGCGCCAGCAGCCTCGGACAGATTCAACTTAATTCACCCCTCCACTTT; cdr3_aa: CASSLGQIQLNSPLHF
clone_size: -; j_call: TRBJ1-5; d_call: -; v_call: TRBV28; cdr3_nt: TGTGCCAGCAGTCTAATCCCAGGGCTTGATAGCAATCAGCCCCAGCATTTT; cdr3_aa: CASSLIPGLDSNQPQHF
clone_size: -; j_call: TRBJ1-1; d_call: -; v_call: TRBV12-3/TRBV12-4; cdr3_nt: TGTGCCAGCAGTACCCGGGTAGTTGAAGCTTTCTTT; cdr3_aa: CASSTRVVEAFF
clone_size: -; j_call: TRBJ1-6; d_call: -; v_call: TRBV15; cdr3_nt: TGTGCCACCAGCATAGAACCAGGGGACTATAATTCACCCCTCCACTTT; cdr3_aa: CATSIEPGDYNSPLHF
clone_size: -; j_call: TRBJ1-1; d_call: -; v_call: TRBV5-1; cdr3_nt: TGCGCCAGCAGCTTGTCGTTTATGAACACTGAAGCTTTCTTT; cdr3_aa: CASSLSFMNTEAFF
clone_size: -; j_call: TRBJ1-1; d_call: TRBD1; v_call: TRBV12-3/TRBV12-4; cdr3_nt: TGTGCCAGCAGTCTATACCCACAGGGGGCGGCCTTCTTT; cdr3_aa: CASSLYPQGAAFF
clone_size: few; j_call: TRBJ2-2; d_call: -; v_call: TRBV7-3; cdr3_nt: TGTGCCAGCAGCTTAACGGGCAGGGTTGACGGGGAGCTGTTTTTT; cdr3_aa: CASSLTGRVDGELFF
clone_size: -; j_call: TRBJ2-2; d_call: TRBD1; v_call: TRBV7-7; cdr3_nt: TGTGCCAGCAGCTCACTCACAGGGGTGAACACCGGGGAGCTGTTTTTT; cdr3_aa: CASSSLTGVNTGELFF
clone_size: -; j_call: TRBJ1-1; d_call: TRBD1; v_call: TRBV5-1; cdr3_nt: TGCGCCAGCAGCTTAGGTACAGGGGGCCCTAACACTGAAGCTTTCTTT; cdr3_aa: CASSLGTGGPNTEAFF
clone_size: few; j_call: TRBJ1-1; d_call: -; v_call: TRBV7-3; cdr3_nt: TGTGCCAGCAGCTTAAATGTAAACACTGAAGCTTTCTTT; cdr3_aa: CASSLNVNTEAFF
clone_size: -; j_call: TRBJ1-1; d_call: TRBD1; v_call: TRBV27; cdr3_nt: TGTGCCAGCAGTCCGGACAGGGGAGGAACTGAAGCTTTCTTT; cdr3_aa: CASSPDRGGTEAFF
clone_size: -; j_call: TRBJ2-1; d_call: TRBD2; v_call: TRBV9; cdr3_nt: TGTGCCAGCACCAAACTAGCGGGGGGGAACGAGAATGAGCAGTTCTTC; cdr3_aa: CASTKLAGGNENEQFF
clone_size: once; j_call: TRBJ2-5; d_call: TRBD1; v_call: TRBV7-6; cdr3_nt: TGTGCCAGCAGCTTAGACAGGGGAGAGACCCAGTACTTC; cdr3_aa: CASSLDRGETQYF
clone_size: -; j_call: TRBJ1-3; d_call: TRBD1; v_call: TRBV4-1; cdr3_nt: TGCGCCAGCGGACCGGGACAGTCCTCTGGAAACACCATATATTTT; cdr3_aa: CASGPGQSSGNTIYF
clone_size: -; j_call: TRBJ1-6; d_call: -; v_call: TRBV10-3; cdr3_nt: TGTGCCATCAGTGAGTCCTCGGTTTCTGGCGGTAATTCACCCCTCCACTTT; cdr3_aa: CAISESSVSGGNSPLHF
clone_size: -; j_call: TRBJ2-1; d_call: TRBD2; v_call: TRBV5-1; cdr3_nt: TGCGCCAGCAGCCAAAGGACTAGCGGGGGGGACAATGAGCAGTTCTTC; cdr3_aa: CASSQRTSGGDNEQFF
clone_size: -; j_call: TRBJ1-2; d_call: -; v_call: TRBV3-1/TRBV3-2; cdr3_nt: TGTGCCAGCAGCCAAGATAGCGGTTCCTATGGCTACACCTTC; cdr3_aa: CASSQDSGSYGYTF
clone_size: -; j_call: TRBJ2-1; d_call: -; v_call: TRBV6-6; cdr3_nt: TGTGCCAGCAGTTATTCCGAGTACAATGAGCAGTTCTTC; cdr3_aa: CASSYSEYNEQFF
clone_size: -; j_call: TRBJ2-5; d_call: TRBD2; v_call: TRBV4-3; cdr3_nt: TGCGCCAGCAGCCAAGATCTAACGGGACTAGCGGGGGGGCCGGAGGAGACCCAGTACTTC; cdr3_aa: CASSQDLTGLAGGPEETQYF
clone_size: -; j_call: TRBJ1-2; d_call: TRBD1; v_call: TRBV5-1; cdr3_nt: TGCGCCAGCAGCTTGGGGGGACAGGCAGTAAGCTACACCTTC; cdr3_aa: CASSLGGQAVSYTF
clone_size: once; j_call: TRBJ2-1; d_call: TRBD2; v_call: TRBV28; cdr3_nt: TGTGCCAGCAGTATACTAGCGGAGAACTACAATGAGCAGTTCTTC; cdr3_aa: CASSILAENYNEQFF
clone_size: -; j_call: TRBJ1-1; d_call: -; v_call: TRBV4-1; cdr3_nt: TGCGCCAGCAGCCAATTCGTCGGACAGATGAACACTGAAGCTTTCTTT; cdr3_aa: CASSQFVGQMNTEAFF
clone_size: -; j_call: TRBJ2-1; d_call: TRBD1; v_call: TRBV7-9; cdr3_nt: TGTGCCAGCAGCTTTTGGACAGGGGTCGCCTACAATGAGCAGTTCTTC; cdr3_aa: CASSFWTGVAYNEQFF
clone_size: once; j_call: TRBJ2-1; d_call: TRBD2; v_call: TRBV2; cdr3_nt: TGTGCCAGCAGTTTTAACGGGGGGAATTACAATGAGCAGTTCTTC; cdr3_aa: CASSFNGGNYNEQFF
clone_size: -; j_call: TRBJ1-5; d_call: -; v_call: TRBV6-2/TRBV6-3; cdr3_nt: TGTGCCAGCAGTTCATTTCAGGGAACGAATAGCAATCAGCCCCAGCATTTT; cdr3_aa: CASSSFQGTNSNQPQHF
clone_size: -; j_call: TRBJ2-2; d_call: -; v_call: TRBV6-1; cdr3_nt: TGTGCCAGCAGTGGTTCAGGGGAATTGAGCACCGGGGAGCTGTTTTTT; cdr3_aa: CASSGSGELSTGELFF